This is a list of T cell receptor beta chains from one sample in a study of blood T cell repertoires in COVID-19. Some clones are missing from TCRdb's copy, which holds only in-frame ones; the method was immunoSEQ multiplex PCR. Counted here are 50,000 or so clones, about nine tenths occurring once; the ten biggest clones make up about an eighth. Sequencing input: peripheral blood. The receptors stem from a human donor with active COVID-19. The donor label of this sample is uncertain. CDR3s include the opening cysteine and the closing phenylalanine or tryptophan. The D gene is left open where the match is weak. The size of a clone is reported for some rows only, either as once, few or many, or as a class for expanded clones.

d_gene: NA; j_gene: TRBJ1-1; len: 14; abundance: NA; v_gene: TRBV9; CDR3aa: CASSPDRMNTEAFF; CDR3nt: TGTGCCAGCAGCCCCGACAGGATGAACACTGAAGCTTTCTTT
d_gene: NA; j_gene: TRBJ2-5; len: 15; abundance: NA; v_gene: TRBV18; CDR3aa: CASSRGITGEETQYF; CDR3nt: TGTGCCAGCTCTCGGGGAATTACGGGTGAAGAGACCCAGTACTTC
d_gene: TRBD1; j_gene: TRBJ2-1; len: 18; abundance: once; v_gene: TRBV4-1; CDR3aa: CASSHLPGQGAKYNEQFF; CDR3nt: TGCGCCAGCAGCCACCTACCGGGACAGGGGGCTAAATACAATGAGCAGTTCTTC
d_gene: NA; j_gene: TRBJ1-1; len: 13; abundance: NA; v_gene: TRBV10-1; CDR3aa: CASSDTLSTEAFF; CDR3nt: TGCGCCAGCAGTGACACGCTAAGCACTGAAGCTTTCTTT
d_gene: TRBD2; j_gene: TRBJ2-1; len: 16; abundance: NA; v_gene: TRBV4-2; CDR3aa: CASSHPGAGDNNEQFF; CDR3nt: TGTGCCAGCAGCCACCCGGGAGCGGGAGATAACAATGAGCAGTTCTTC
d_gene: TRBD2; j_gene: TRBJ2-5; len: 16; abundance: NA; v_gene: TRBV19; CDR3aa: CASSMTWRGAVETQYF; CDR3nt: TGTGCCAGTAGTATGACCTGGCGGGGGGCGGTGGAGACCCAGTACTTC
d_gene: NA; j_gene: TRBJ1-1; len: 14; abundance: NA; v_gene: TRBV5-1; CDR3aa: CASSLSTQNTEAFF; CDR3nt: TGCGCCAGCAGCTTGTCGACACAGAACACTGAAGCTTTCTTT
d_gene: TRBD1; j_gene: TRBJ1-1; len: 13; abundance: NA; v_gene: TRBV19; CDR3aa: CASSFRDRLEAFF; CDR3nt: TGTGCCAGTAGTTTCCGGGACAGGCTAGAAGCTTTCTTT
d_gene: NA; j_gene: TRBJ2-4; len: 14; abundance: NA; v_gene: TRBV5-1; CDR3aa: CASSIGMEGGIQYF; CDR3nt: TGCGCCAGCAGCATCGGAATGGAGGGCGGCATTCAGTACTTC
d_gene: NA; j_gene: TRBJ1-4; len: 12; abundance: NA; v_gene: TRBV6-6; CDR3aa: CAVGGSGEKLFF; CDR3nt: TGTGCCGTTGGGGGCTCTGGTGAAAAACTGTTTTTT
d_gene: NA; j_gene: TRBJ1-5; len: 14; abundance: few; v_gene: TRBV9; CDR3aa: CASSVGSGGQPQHF; CDR3nt: TGTGCCAGCAGCGTAGGGTCAGGAGGTCAGCCCCAGCATTTT
d_gene: TRBD1; j_gene: TRBJ1-1; len: 15; abundance: NA; v_gene: TRBV29-1; CDR3aa: CSGRRGGTGNTEAFF; CDR3nt: TGCAGCGGCCGGCGCGGCGGGACAGGGAATACTGAAGCTTTCTTT
d_gene: TRBD1; j_gene: TRBJ1-1; len: 16; abundance: once; v_gene: TRBV9; CDR3aa: CASSRTGGAENTEAFF; CDR3nt: TGTGCCAGCAGTCGTACAGGGGGCGCGGAGAACACTGAAGCTTTCTTT
d_gene: NA; j_gene: TRBJ1-5; len: 14; abundance: NA; v_gene: TRBV3-1/TRBV3-2; CDR3aa: CASSQEFNFQPQHF; CDR3nt: TGTGCCAGCAGCCAAGAGTTCAACTTTCAGCCCCAGCATTTT
d_gene: NA; j_gene: TRBJ1-1; len: 15; abundance: NA; v_gene: TRBV3-1/TRBV3-2; CDR3aa: CASSQERAGNTEAFF; CDR3nt: TGTGCCAGCAGCCAAGAAAGGGCGGGGAACACTGAAGCTTTCTTT
d_gene: NA; j_gene: TRBJ2-7; len: 14; abundance: NA; v_gene: TRBV18; CDR3aa: CASSPLTLSYEQYF; CDR3nt: TGTGCCAGCTCACCACTGACATTATCCTACGAGCAGTACTTC
d_gene: TRBD2; j_gene: TRBJ2-1; len: 15; abundance: once; v_gene: TRBV9; CDR3aa: CASSFSGRGYNEQFF; CDR3nt: TGTGCCAGCTCCTTTTCCGGGAGGGGCTACAATGAGCAGTTCTTC
d_gene: NA; j_gene: TRBJ2-1; len: 18; abundance: NA; v_gene: TRBV6-1; CDR3aa: CASSGGPGSESSYNEQFF; CDR3nt: TGTGCCAGCAGTGGGGGCCCAGGGTCGGAAAGCTCCTACAATGAGCAGTTCTTC
d_gene: TRBD1; j_gene: TRBJ1-5; len: 14; abundance: NA; v_gene: TRBV13; CDR3aa: CASSSGGQNQPQHF; CDR3nt: TGTGCCAGCAGCAGCGGGGGACAGAATCAGCCCCAGCATTTT
d_gene: NA; j_gene: TRBJ2-7; len: 12; abundance: NA; v_gene: TRBV28; CDR3aa: CASRTPGFEQYF; CDR3nt: TGTGCCAGCAGAACTCCAGGGTTCGAGCAGTACTTC